This TCR beta chain derives from a study of tumor-infiltrating lymphocytes in primary liver carcinoma. Looking at the study overall: The neoplasms were of stage T1-T3 N0M0, with dimensions of roughly 4 to 11 cm across.

This clonotype has only a few counts. As yet, its antigen is unknown. Compared with germline, one end of the junction differs, possibly owing to a read error. This CDR3 is 14 amino acids long. CDR1 and CDR2 (germline): SGHNT, YENEEA. Overall study findings and caveats: For tumor-adjacent and tumor-blood pairs, overlap was less than that seen for tumor region pairs.

The template, approximately 500 ng total RNA, yielded TCR beta cDNA made with a constant-region primer. TCR beta libraries came from three nested multiplex PCR rounds using slightly modified ARM-PCR. For approximately 11 cycles apiece, the opening two PCR rounds ran with TRBV1-TRBV30 forward primers and a C-beta reverse primer. Each CDR3 protein is one row after TCRdb ran MiXCR on the multiplex PCR reads. The sample records fewer than 400,000 distinct CDR3 sequences, about 62% being singletons. Blood RNA originated from unsorted whole blood, with germline DNA additionally extracted. The chain is built from TRBV11-3 and TRBJ2-1; D is undetermined. The clonotype originates from a middle-aged man with primary liver carcinoma and hepatitis B virus infection. The sequencing input was peripheral blood. The CDR3 DNA sequence: TGTGCCAGCAGCTTATTTCCGGACCACAATGAGCGGTTCTTC. Its protein product is CASSLFPDHNERFF. The full variable domain, with the rest looked up from reference TRBV11-3 and TRBJ2-1, is EAGVVQSPRYKIIEKKQPVAFWCNPISGHNTLYWYLQNLGQGPELLIRYENEEAVDDSQLPKDRFSAERLKGVDSTLKIQPAELGDSAVYLCASSLFPDHNERFFGPGTRLTVL.